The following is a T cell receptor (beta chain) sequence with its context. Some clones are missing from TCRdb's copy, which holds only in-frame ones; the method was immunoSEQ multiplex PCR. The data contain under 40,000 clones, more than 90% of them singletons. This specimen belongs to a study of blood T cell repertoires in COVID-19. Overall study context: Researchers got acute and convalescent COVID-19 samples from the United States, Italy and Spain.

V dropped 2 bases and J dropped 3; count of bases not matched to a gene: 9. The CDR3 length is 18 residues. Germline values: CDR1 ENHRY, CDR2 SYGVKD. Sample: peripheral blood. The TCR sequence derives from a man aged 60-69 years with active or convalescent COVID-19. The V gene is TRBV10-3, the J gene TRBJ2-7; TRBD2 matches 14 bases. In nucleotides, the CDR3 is TGTGCCATCAGTGAGGGGGGACTAGCGGGAGTTTCTATCTACGAGCAGTACTTC. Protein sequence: CAISEGGLAGVSIYEQYF.